This T cell receptor (beta chain) came from a study of molecular identifiers for immune sequencing clone quantification. Study results and limitations: Molecules of identical TCR sharing a barcode could underestimate highly expanded clone sizes.

CDR1 and CDR2 from the germline V gene are LNHDA and SQIVND (reference sequence). This CDR3 contains 18 residues. V lost 4 bases, J lost 2 bases, and 22 bases lay in between. Previously published methods and listed TCR primers were used for the bulk TCR libraries. TCRdb processed the PCR reads anew with MiXCR; each CDR3 protein has one entry. Among some 680,000 distinct CDR3 sequences listed, 25% were seen once. This clonotype was found a few times. Its cognate antigen is unknown. The specimen sequenced was naive CD8+ T cells from blood, with Jurkat cell RNA spiked in. Sample subset: FACS-sorted CD8+CD4-CCR7+CD45RA+ naive T cells. The sequence was obtained from a human donor in good health. Some libraries in this study had Jurkat cell RNA spiked in. The genes are TRBV19 and TRBJ2-3; the D gene is possibly TRBD1 (6 bases). The CDR3 nucleotides read TGTGCCAGTAGTACCCCCGGACAGCCCTTAGCCTACACAGATACGCAGTATTTT. Translating gives CASSTPGQPLAYTDTQYF.